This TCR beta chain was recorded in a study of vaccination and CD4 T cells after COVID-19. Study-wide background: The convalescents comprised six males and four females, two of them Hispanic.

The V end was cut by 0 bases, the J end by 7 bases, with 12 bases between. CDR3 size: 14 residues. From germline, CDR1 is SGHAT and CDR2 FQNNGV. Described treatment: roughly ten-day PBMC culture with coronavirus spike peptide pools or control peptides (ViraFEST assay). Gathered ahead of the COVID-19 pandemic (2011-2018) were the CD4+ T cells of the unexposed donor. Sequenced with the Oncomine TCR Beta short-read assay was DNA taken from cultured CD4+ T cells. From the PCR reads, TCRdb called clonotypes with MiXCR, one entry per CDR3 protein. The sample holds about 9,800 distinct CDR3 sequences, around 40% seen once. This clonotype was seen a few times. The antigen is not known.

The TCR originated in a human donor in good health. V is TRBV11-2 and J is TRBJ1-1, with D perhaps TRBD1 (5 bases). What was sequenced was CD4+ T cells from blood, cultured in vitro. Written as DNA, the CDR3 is TGTGCCAGCAGCTTAGAGGCAGGGCGGGGTGAAGCTTTCTTT. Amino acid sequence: CASSLEAGRGEAFF.